Listed below are T cell receptor beta chains from one sample, sequenced in a study of blood T cell repertoires in COVID-19. Data came from immunoSEQ multiplex PCR; TCRdb stores just in-frame clones and leaves some out. This sample has over 90,000 clones, with roughly 92% found just once. The material sequenced was peripheral blood. The receptors here all came from a woman aged 50 to 65 with COVID-19, enrolled during active disease. Each CDR3 is given with its conserved first and last residue. A D gene is named only where the DNA matches it firmly. Only some rows state a clone size, as once, few, many or a class for expanded clones.

CASSLSDGAVNTEAFF TGTGCCAGCAGTTTATCGGACGGAGCGGTAAACACTGAAGCTTTCTTT - TRBJ1-1 - TRBV27
CASSFTGLAGGYEQFF TGTGCCAGCAGCTTCACCGGACTAGCGGGGGGGTATGAGCAGTTCTTC - TRBJ2-1 TRBD2 TRBV7-2
CASAASGDEQYF TGTGCCAGCGCGGCGTCCGGGGACGAGCAGTACTTC once TRBJ2-7 - TRBV5-4
CASSHRTGGYTF TGTGCCAGCAGCCACAGAACCGGCGGCTACACCTTC once TRBJ1-2 - TRBV6-6
CASRRDPRWEKLFF TGTGCCAGCAGGCGCGACCCTAGATGGGAAAAACTGTTTTTT - TRBJ1-4 - TRBV6-5
CATSPLGTGDGNEQFF TGTGCCACCAGCCCTTTAGGGACAGGTGACGGAAATGAGCAGTTCTTC - TRBJ2-1 TRBD1 TRBV15
CASSFGGAFSSPLHF TGTGCCAGCAGTTTTGGAGGGGCTTTTAGTTCACCCCTCCACTTT - TRBJ1-6 - TRBV27
CASSLDPGEGTEAFF TGTGCCAGCAGCTTGGATCCGGGGGAGGGAACTGAAGCTTTCTTT - TRBJ1-1 - TRBV5-5
CASSMRTGGHPTEAFF TGTGCCAGTAGTATGCGGACAGGGGGACACCCCACTGAAGCTTTCTTT - TRBJ1-1 TRBD1 TRBV19
CASSLDGTGDSPLHF TGTGCCAGCAGCTTGGACGGGACAGGGGATTCACCCCTCCACTTT - TRBJ1-6 TRBD1 TRBV5-6
CASRGLAGGYEQFF TGTGCCAGCCGGGGGCTAGCGGGGGGCTATGAGCAGTTCTTC - TRBJ2-1 TRBD2 TRBV6-6
CASSSGTSGHEQFF TGCGCCAGCAGCTCGGGGACTAGCGGACATGAGCAGTTCTTC - TRBJ2-1 TRBD2 TRBV5-1
CASSLDVGAGDGYTF TGTGCCAGCAGCTTAGATGTAGGGGCTGGAGATGGCTACACCTTC - TRBJ1-2 - TRBV11-2
CASSPGTGVNTEAFF TGCGCCAGCAGCCCCGGGACAGGGGTAAACACTGAAGCTTTCTTT - TRBJ1-1 TRBD1 TRBV5-1
CASTHPTRNLGYTF TGTGCCAGTACGCACCCGACACGAAACCTGGGCTACACCTTC once TRBJ1-2 - TRBV19